In its sample, the clone carrying this TCR beta chain was seen a few times. The sample has other DNA sequences that encode this CDR3 too. The source of the sample is a study of T cell responses to AZD1222 COVID-19 vaccine. The data were produced by immunoSEQ multiplex PCR, yet TCRdb's version contains in-frame clones alone and is incomplete. The table records 150,000 to 200,000 clones, about 91% of them present only once. Sequenced here: peripheral blood, sampled on day 0 of AZD1222 vaccination. The receptor was derived from an adult in good health.

The CDR3 here is CASSVAGVGETQYF. CDR3 nucleotide sequence: TGTGCCAGCAGCGTAGCTGGGGTGGGAGAGACCCAGTACTTC. The V and J genes are TRBV9 and TRBJ2-5; D not resolved. Germline assignment: CDR1 SGDLS and CDR2 YYNGEE. The CDR3 has 14 amino acids. The ends were cut back, 0 bases at V and 4 bases at J, with 10 bases in the middle.